The rows below give T cell receptor beta chains drawn from one sample of a study of early T cells in non-severe SARS-CoV-2 infection. TCRdb reanalysed the 5' RACE reads using MiXCR and keeps one entry per CDR3 protein. The data hold some 80,000 distinct CDR3 sequences, with 12% observed a single time. The sample consisted of whole blood. The receptors here all came from an adult who was a healthcare worker with PCR-confirmed SARS-CoV-2 infection or an uninfected control (not recorded which). The CDR3 runs from the conserved cysteine through the conserved F or W. The D gene is left open where the match is weak. Clone size is shown for a subset of rows, as once, few, many or a class of expanded clone.

clone_size	v_call	d_call	j_call	cdr3_aa	cdr3_nt
few	TRBV28	NA	TRBJ2-7	CASSDANGGGGYF	TGTGCCAGCAGTGACGCGAATGGCGGCGGTGGGTACTTC
NA	TRBV27	NA	TRBJ2-7	CASTLYEQYF	TGTGCCAGCACCCTTTACGAGCAGTACTTC
NA	TRBV3-1	NA	TRBJ1-1	CASSQTGTINTEAFF	TGTGCCAGCAGCCAAACCGGGACTATTAACACTGAAGCTTTCTTT
few	TRBV9	NA	TRBJ2-5	CASSVRGGTVQETQYF	TGTGCCAGCAGCGTACGGGGCGGGACAGTTCAAGAGACCCAGTACTTC
few	TRBV27	TRBD1	TRBJ1-5	CASADRGPNQPQHF	TGTGCCAGCGCGGACAGGGGCCCCAATCAGCCCCAGCATTTT
few	TRBV7-9	NA	TRBJ2-3	CASSLGLGDTQYF	TGTGCCAGCAGCTTGGGATTAGGAGATACGCAGTATTTT
many	TRBV9	NA	TRBJ2-5	CASSVVDRNQETQYF	TGTGCCAGCAGCGTAGTTGACAGGAATCAAGAGACCCAGTACTTC
few	TRBV28	TRBD1	TRBJ1-1	CASTGQGLVEAFF	TGTGCCAGCACAGGACAGGGGCTTGTTGAAGCTTTCTTT
many	TRBV7-9	TRBD1	TRBJ1-4	CASSEHSGTGGKNEKLFF	TGTGCCAGCAGCGAACATTCCGGGACAGGGGGCAAAAATGAAAAACTGTTTTTT
NA	TRBV6-2/TRBV6-3	TRBD1	TRBJ2-3	CAGSSYGSRGNWFDTQYF	TGTGCCGGCAGCTCCTACGGATCCAGGGGGAATTGGTTTGATACGCAGTATTTT
few	TRBV29-1	TRBD1	TRBJ1-2	CSVGTGEDYGYTF	TGCAGCGTAGGGACAGGGGAGGACTATGGCTACACCTTC